A single sample gave rise to the 24 T cell receptor beta chains below, sequenced in a study of T cells after yellow fever vaccination. Each CDR3 protein gets one entry after TCRdb re-called the 5' RACE reads with MiXCR. Among approximately 31,000 distinct CDR3 sequences, 8% to 11% were seen once, and the ten largest hold roughly 12%. The source material was PBMCs, either bulk or a sorted T-cell subset (CD4+, CD8+, memory, or dextramer-sorted; not recorded which), sampled approximately 15 days after the first yellow fever vaccination. The receptors stem from a young man who received the YFV17D yellow fever vaccine.

This clonotype was recorded many times. V is TRBV7-2 and J is TRBJ2-7; D gene ambiguous. Germline V gene sequence: CDR1 SGHTA, CDR2 FQGNSA. V was clipped by 2 bases and J by 2 bases, with 13 bases between them. The CDR3 sequence is 15 residues long. The CDR3 DNA follows: TGTGCCAGCAGCTTATCGGCGGCGATGGCCTACGAGCAGTACTTC. Translating gives CASSLSAAMAYEQYF.

In regard to this clonotype: A clone one base away is much larger, so this may be a read error. V gene TRBV6-1 combines with J gene TRBJ2-2, with 8 bases that match TRBD1. Germline loops: CDR1 MNHNS, CDR2 SASEGT. This CDR3 spans 13 amino acids. After removal of 6 bases from V and 6 bases from J, the junction contained 3 bases not matched to a gene. The CDR3 bases are TGTGCCAGCAGGAGACAGGGGTCCGGGGAGCTGTTTTTT. Translation: CASRRQGSGELFF.

In the case of this clonotype: This sequence may be a read error, since a much larger clone differs from it by one base. The chain is built from TRBV7-7 and TRBJ1-1; no clear D gene. The length of the CDR3 is 13 residues. Trimming removed 5 bases from V and 7 bases from J, with 14 bases in between. The germline V gene encodes CDR1 SSHAT and CDR2 FNYEAQ (reference sequence). The CDR3 coding sequence is TGTGCCAGCAGCCCGTACACATGGGGTGAAGCTTTCTTT. Amino acids: CASSPYTWGEAFF.

This clonotype was detected ten times or more. The DNA for the CDR3 is TGCGCCAGCAGCTTGGACCAAGAGACCCAGTACTTC. It encodes CASSLDQETQYF. The chain uses TRBV5-1 and TRBJ2-5, with D unclear. CDR3 length equals 12 residues. Trimming left V 0 bases short and J 0 bases short, with 0 bases between. Germline V gene sequence: CDR1 SGHRS, CDR2 YFSETQ. Full variable domain (rest looked up from reference TRBV5-1 and TRBJ2-5): KAGVTQTPRYLIKTRGQQVTLSCSPISGHRSVSWYQQTPGQGLQFLFEYFSETQRNKGNFPGRFSGRQFSNSRSEMNVSTLELGDSALYLCASSLDQETQYFGPGTRLLVL.

In this sample, this clonotype turned up many times. The chain links TRBV5-1 to TRBJ2-7, with a tentative D call TRBD2 (6 bases). Germline-derived CDR1 and CDR2 are SGHRS and YFSETQ. V lost 4 bases and J 0 bases, leaving 14 bases between the germline ends. This CDR3 contains 15 residues. The CDR3 here is CASSTTGLSSYEQYF. The CDR3 nucleotides read TGCGCCAGCAGCACCACCGGACTAAGCTCCTACGAGCAGTACTTC.

This clonotype was counted ten times or more. The chain is built from TRBV5-1 and TRBJ1-1, with D possibly being TRBD1 (6 bases). The CDR3 has 13 amino acids. V was shortened by 5 bases and J by 0 bases, with 8 bases between the two germline ends. CDR1 and CDR2 (germline): SGHRS, YFSETQ. In DNA, the CDR3 is TGCGCCAGCAGTGGACAGCTGAACACTGAAGCTTTCTTT. It is translated as CASSGQLNTEAFF.

This clonotype was seen a few times. This sequence joins TRBV24-1 and TRBJ2-7; D is uncertain. The CDR3 runs to 15 residues. Deletions cut 0 bases from V and 2 bases from J, with 10 bases between. Germline V gene sequence: CDR1 KGHDR, CDR2 SFDVKD. CDR3 sequence reads: CATSDLQVQPYEQYV. In DNA form, the CDR3 reads TGTGCCACCAGTGATTTGCAAGTTCAGCCCTACGAGCAGTACGTC.

In this sample, this clonotype turned up many times. This chain joins TRBV3-1 and TRBJ2-1; 8 nucleotides line up with TRBD1. There are 14 residues in the CDR3. The V segment lost 4 bases and the J segment 8 bases; nucleotides outside the gene matches: 7. Per germline, CDR1 LGHDT and CDR2 YNNKEL (reference sequence). This CDR3 reads CASSPGTGPDEQFF. For the CDR3, the DNA is TGTGCCAGCAGCCCCGGGACAGGCCCCGATGAGCAGTTCTTC.

This clonotype has ten or more counts. The rearrangement links TRBV7-2 to TRBJ2-5, with TRBD1 matching over 7 bases. Germline V gives CDR1 SGHTA, CDR2 FQGNSA. CDR3 length: 16 amino acids. Germline trimming cut 5 bases from V and 7 bases from J; bases unmatched to any gene: 16. As DNA, the CDR3 is TGTGCCAGCAGCCTCCAGGGGGAGCCAGGGTATGGGACCCAGTACTTC. It encodes CASSLQGEPGYGTQYF.

This clonotype was counted many times. V and J are TRBV20-1 and TRBJ1-1, with D hard to call. CDR3 length: 12 residues. V was trimmed by 6 bases and J by 5 bases, leaving 13 bases between them. Per the germline V gene, CDR1 is DFQATT and CDR2 is SNEGSKA (reference sequence). CDR3 DNA: TGCAGTGCCCCGGATGGTAAGACTGAAGCTTTCTTT. As protein: CSAPDGKTEAFF.

In its sample, this clonotype was seen many times. The V gene is TRBV12-3 or TRBV12-4, the J gene TRBJ1-4; D gene uncertain. This CDR3 comprises 14 residues. Trimming left V 3 bases short and J 4 bases short, with 9 bases between. The CDR3 DNA reads TGTGCCAGCAGTTTGAGGAGTTTTAATGAAAAACTGTTTTTT. Protein product: CASSLRSFNEKLFF.

This clonotype was picked up many times. The chain uses TRBV29-1 and TRBJ2-1, with a possible D match to TRBD2 (7 bases). CDR1 and CDR2 (germline): SQVTM, ANQGSEA. The CDR3 covers 16 residues. V gave up 7 bases and J gave up 7 bases, with 26 bases separating them. CDR3 sequence reads: CSAGGGGPPSGNEQFF. CDR3 in DNA: TGCAGCGCCGGGGGAGGGGGACCCCCGTCGGGAAATGAGCAGTTCTTC.

This clonotype was found many times. The chain joins TRBV7-2 to TRBJ2-5; possibly TRBD2 for D (5 bases). Trimming left V 2 bases short and J 7 bases short, with 11 bases between. CDR1 SGHTA and CDR2 FQGNSA come from the germline V gene. The CDR3 has 13 amino acids. CDR3 protein: CASSLMKGATQYF. In nucleotides, the CDR3 is TGTGCCAGCAGCTTAATGAAGGGAGCGACCCAGTACTTC.

On this clonotype: This may be a read error: a much more frequent sequence differs by one nucleotide. The J gene is TRBJ2-7, the V gene TRBV4-2; 9 nucleotides match TRBD2. Germline lookup yields CDR1 LGHNA and CDR2 YNFKEQ. The CDR3 is made up of 16 amino acids. CDR3 bases: TGTGCCAGCATCCAAGTGAGCGGGGGGTTCAACTACGAGCAGTACTTC. It translates to CASIQVSGGFNYEQYF.

The table lists this clonotype with many counts. The chain is built from TRBV18 and TRBJ2-2; D is possibly TRBD1 (5 bases). Trimming stripped 6 bases from V and 1 base from J, with 18 bases between. The CDR3 length is 17 residues. The germline CDR1 and CDR2 sequences are KGHSH and LQKENI. CDR3 DNA sequence: TGTGCCAGCTCTCAGACTCTGACCAGGGAGAACACCGGGGAGCTGTTTTTT. Protein: CASSQTLTRENTGELFF.

This clonotype was seen ten or more times. The V gene is TRBV11-1, the J gene TRBJ2-6, with TRBD1 as a possible D gene (5 bases). CDR1 is SGHAT, CDR2 FQDESV, per germline (reference sequence). The CDR3 sequence is 14 residues long. V was pared by 5 bases and J by 4 bases, with 9 bases between. DNA of the CDR3: TGTGCCAGCAGCCTACGACAGGGGGCCAACGTCCTGACTTTC. The encoded protein is CASSLRQGANVLTF.

In this sample, this clonotype turned up many times. The V call is TRBV10-3, the J call TRBJ2-2; D is possibly TRBD2 (7 bases). The germline gives CDR1 ENHRY, CDR2 SYGVKD. V shed 10 bases and J shed 6 bases, with 15 bases lying between them. The CDR3 sequence is 13 residues long. CDR3 DNA sequence: TGTGCCAGTCGGGGGGCCGACGCCGGGGAGCTGTTTTTT. The encoded protein is CASRGADAGELFF.

Many counts were recorded for this clonotype. The chain couples TRBV27 to TRBJ2-1; unclear D gene. CDR3 size: 13 residues. Trimming removed 6 bases at V and 5 bases at J, with 11 bases between. Germline V lookup: CDR1 MNHEY, CDR2 SMNVEV (reference sequence). CDR3 loop: CASRSGLDNEQFF. The CDR3 DNA reads as TGTGCCAGCAGATCCGGGTTAGACAATGAGCAGTTCTTC.

Ten or more counts support this clonotype. This chain joins TRBV7-2 and TRBJ1-1, with D hard to call. The CDR3 length is 12 residues. V gave up 9 bases and J gave up 3 bases, with 11 bases separating them. The germline CDR1 and CDR2 sequences are SGHTA and FQGNSA. CDR3 amino acids: CASTETYTEAFF. The CDR3 nucleotides read TGTGCCAGTACCGAGACTTACACTGAAGCTTTCTTT.

This clonotype was picked up many times. The V gene is TRBV15, the J gene TRBJ2-3; no clear D. The CDR3 contains 14 residues. V lost 2 bases and J lost 3, with 9 bases in between. Germline values: CDR1 LNHNV, CDR2 YYDKDF (reference sequence). The CDR3 DNA reads as TGTGCCACCAGCAGACACCGAGCGACAGATACGCAGTATTTT. This codes for CATSRHRATDTQYF.

This clonotype was detected many times. V is TRBV11-2 and J is TRBJ2-6; D is undetermined. The ends were cut back, 2 bases at V and 0 bases at J, with 11 bases in the middle. The length of the CDR3 is 17 residues. Germline values: CDR1 SGHAT, CDR2 FQNNGV. The CDR3 sequence is CASSLIRSGSGANVLTF. The CDR3 DNA sequence: TGTGCCAGCAGCTTAATCAGGTCAGGCTCTGGGGCCAACGTCCTGACTTTC.

The sample holds many counts of this clonotype. The gene calls are TRBV28 and TRBJ2-2; D not certain. The CDR3 has 15 amino acids. Germline-derived CDR1 and CDR2 are MDHEN and SYDVKM. Trimming took off 7 bases at V and 0 bases at J, with 12 bases between the two ends. The chain's CDR3 is CASKFGFTNTGELFF. CDR3 DNA: TGTGCCAGCAAGTTCGGTTTTACGAACACCGGGGAGCTGTTTTTT.

In this sample, this clonotype turned up many times. J is TRBJ2-3 and V is TRBV20-1, with 12 bases fitting TRBD2. Germline V gene data show CDR1 as DFQATT and CDR2 as SNEGSKA (reference sequence). The CDR3 is 17 amino acids. Trimming took 1 base from V and 4 from J; bases not matched to a gene: 9. CDR3 sequence (DNA): TGCAGTGCTAGAGGGGATCTAGCGGGGGGGCTTCCAGATACGCAGTATTTT. Protein product: CSARGDLAGGLPDTQYF.

This clonotype was counted ten times or more. The rearrangement uses TRBV6-1 and TRBJ2-3, with 13 bases matching TRBD2. The junction had 7 bases not matched to a gene; V was cut back by 6 bases and J by 4 bases. The CDR3 spans 16 residues. Germline lookup yields CDR1 MNHNS and CDR2 SASEGT. In DNA form, the CDR3 reads TGTGCCAGCAGGCCCACTAGCGGGGGGGGATCAGATACGCAGTATTTT. It encodes CASRPTSGGGSDTQYF.